This TCR beta chain came from a study of blood T cell repertoires in COVID-19. Whole-study context: The cDNA or gDNA used as material had been derived from T cells, B-cell-depleted T cells, or PBMCs.

Germline CDR1 reads SNHLY; CDR2 reads FYNNEI. V lost 3 bases, J lost 5 bases, and 16 bases lay in between. The CDR3 is made up of 15 amino acids. This clone came up many times. Original analysis: From reference gene primer amplification, estimates of nucleated cell counts were derived. The method was immunoSEQ multiplex PCR; TCRdb's version includes in-frame clones alone and lacks a portion of them. The DNA gave D and trimming, while V, J and clone size come from that table. The table has more than 110,000 clones, 70% to 85% seen once. Sample: peripheral blood. This clonotype was sampled from a man aged 55-75 years with acute or convalescent COVID-19. This chain joins TRBV2 and TRBJ2-5; D not resolved. In DNA, the CDR3 is TGTGCCAGCAGTGAGCGGTCTTTCACTGGGGAGACCCAGTACTTC. This sequence encodes CASSERSFTGETQYF.